These 18 T cell receptor beta chains were all obtained from the same sample, sequenced in a study of vaccination and CD4 T cells after COVID-19. Scientists ran DNA taken from cultured CD4+ T cells through the Oncomine TCR Beta short-read assay for sequencing. From the PCR reads, TCRdb called clonotypes with MiXCR, one entry per CDR3 protein. The sample holds 20,000 to 25,000 distinct CDR3 sequences, 46% seen once. Time point: late sampling 161 to 241 days after vaccination in three convalescent patients. As for treatment: approximately nine-day PBMC culture with coronavirus spike peptide pools or control peptides (ViraFEST assay). These TCRs' antigens remain unknown. The sample here was CD4+ T cells from blood, cultured in vitro, taken about 7 months after SARS-CoV-2 vaccination. The receptors shown here come from a human donor who had recovered from COVID-19.

This clonotype was found once. The CDR3 loop is CSVDTSERETQYF. The CDR3 nucleotides read TGCAGCGTTGATACTAGCGAGAGGGAGACCCAGTACTTC. The J gene is TRBJ2-5, the V gene TRBV29-1; TRBD2 matches 7 bases. The J segment lost 5 bases and the V segment lost 3 bases, leaving 6 bases of the junction unmatched. The CDR3 runs 13 residues. Germline loops: CDR1 SQVTM, CDR2 ANQGSEA.

V usage is TRBV12-3 or TRBV12-4 and J usage is TRBJ2-1; 10 nucleotides align to TRBD2. With V trimmed by 3 bases and J by 13 bases, 9 bases remained unmatched. This CDR3 region has 14 residues. In nucleotides, the CDR3 is TGTGCCAGCAGTTTTGCTAGCGGGAGCCATCCTCAGTTCTTC. As protein: CASSFASGSHPQFF.

J is TRBJ2-3 and V is TRBV7-2; D not resolved. The CDR3 contains 13 residues. V dropped 5 bases and J dropped 5 bases, with 11 bases sitting between them. Germline CDR1 reads SGHTA; CDR2 reads FQGNSA. CDR3 coding DNA: TGTGCCAGCAGCCGTCAGTATAGAGATACGCAGTATTTT. Its protein is CASSRQYRDTQYF.

The chain recombines TRBV20-1 with TRBJ2-3, with 16 positions matching TRBD2. The ends lost 0 bases at V and 7 bases at J; junction bases unmatched: 10. Germline values: CDR1 DFQATT, CDR2 SNEGSKA (reference sequence). This CDR3 is 18 amino acids long. The CDR3 sequence is CSARDRGTSGRAVNTQYF. CDR3 DNA: TGCAGTGCTAGAGACCGAGGGACTAGCGGGAGGGCGGTGAATACGCAGTATTTT.

This sequence joins TRBV6-7 and TRBJ1-2, with D perhaps TRBD1 (6 bases). TRBV6-7 qualifies as an ORF whose function is uncertain. V lost 0 bases and J lost 0, with 8 bases in between. The CDR3 length is 15 residues. The DNA for the CDR3 is TGTGCCAGCAGTTACTCGGACAGAACTAACTATGGCTACACCTTC. Its protein is CASSYSDRTNYGYTF.

This clonotype has a handful of counts. The CDR3 DNA follows: TGTGCCAGCAGTTTCAGTGACGGTAGCAATCAGCCCCAGCATTTT. Translated, it gives CASSFSDGSNQPQHF. The gene calls are TRBV28 and TRBJ1-5; D remains unclear. The germline V gene encodes CDR1 MDHEN and CDR2 SYDVKM. The CDR3 totals 15 residues. Trimming took 3 bases from V and 0 from J, leaving 9 bases between them.

J is TRBJ1-6 and V is TRBV5-4, with D unclear. The CDR3 sequence is 14 residues long. Germline V CDR1 and CDR2: SGHNT, YYREEE (reference sequence). The V end lost 4 bases, the J end lost 0 bases, and 5 bases lay between the germline ends. In DNA, the CDR3 is TGTGCCAGCAGCACCAGCTCCTATAATTCACCCCTCCACTTT. This sequence encodes CASSTSSYNSPLHF.

V is TRBV4-1 and J is TRBJ2-3, with D possibly being TRBD1 or TRBD2 (6 bases each). V was cut by 3 bases and J by 1 base, with 11 bases left in between. The germline V gene encodes CDR1 MGHRA and CDR2 YSYEKL. The CDR3 is 15 amino acids. CDR3 coding DNA: TGCGCCAGCAGCCACAACAGGGAGGGCACAGATACGCAGTATTTT. Translation: CASSHNREGTDTQYF.

The chain carries TRBV7-7 and TRBJ2-7; 7 nucleotides agree with TRBD2. The germline V gene encodes CDR1 SSHAT and CDR2 FNYEAQ (reference sequence). The CDR3 covers 14 residues. In nucleotides, the CDR3 is TGTGCTAGCCATAAGCGGGACTTATCCTACGAGCAGTACTTC. This gives the protein CASHKRDLSYEQYF. Full variable domain (outside the CDR3, taken from reference TRBV7-7 and TRBJ2-7): GAGVSQSPRYKVTKRGQDVTLRCDPISSHATLYWYQQALGQGPEFLTYFNYEAQPDKSGLPSDRFSAERPEGSISTLTIQRTEQRDSAMYRCASHKRDLSYEQYFGPGTRLTVT.

The J gene is TRBJ2-5, the V gene TRBV12-2; TRBD1, as called in the table, went unchecked against the DNA. TRBV12-2 is a pseudogene locus. This CDR3 contains 18 residues. CDR3 nucleotide sequence: TGTGCACCGAAGAGGGGGGGCCTAGACAAGGCCCCCGAGGAGACCCAGTACTTC. This gives the protein CAPKRGGLDKAPEETQYF.

The chain combines TRBV7-2 with TRBJ2-7, with D uncertain. The CDR3 consists of 14 residues. Germline loops: CDR1 SGHTA, CDR2 FQGNSA. V was shortened by 6 bases and J by 6 bases, with 18 bases between the two germline ends. The DNA of the CDR3 is TGTGCCAGCAGTCCATCTAATTTTGCGGCCGAGCAGTACTTC. Its translation is CASSPSNFAAEQYF. The whole variable domain, filled in from reference TRBV7-2 and TRBJ2-7, reads GAGVSQSPSNKVTEKGKDVELRCDPISGHTALYWYRQSLGQGLEFLIYFQGNSAPDKSGLPSDRFSAERTGGSVSTLTIQRTQQEDSAVYLCASSPSNFAAEQYFGPGTRLTVT.

This sequence joins TRBV19 and TRBJ1-1, with D uncertain. The CDR3 extends over 11 amino acids. V gave up 6 bases and J gave up 3 bases, with 5 bases separating them. Per germline, CDR1 LNHDA and CDR2 SQIVND (reference sequence). CDR3 in amino acids: CASSRYTEAFF. The CDR3 nucleotides read TGTGCCAGTAGCAGATACACTGAAGCTTTCTTT.

J is TRBJ2-7 and V is TRBV5-1; D not certain. Trimming took off 0 bases at V and 3 bases at J, with 7 bases between the two ends. Germline V gene sequence: CDR1 SGHRS, CDR2 YFSETQ. CDR3 size: 13 residues. CDR3 loop: CASSLVPIYEQYF. The DNA for the CDR3 is TGCGCCAGCAGCTTGGTCCCAATCTACGAGCAGTACTTC.

The V gene is TRBV5-4, the J gene TRBJ1-2, with D unclear. V lost 2 bases, J lost 2 bases, and 7 bases lay in between. CDR1 is SGHNT and CDR2 is YYREEE in the germline V gene (reference sequence). This CDR3 is 13 amino acids long. The CDR3: CASSFGFNYGYTF. The DNA for the CDR3 is TGTGCCAGCAGCTTCGGCTTCAACTATGGCTACACCTTC.

This clonotype was observed a few times. V and J are TRBV7-2 and TRBJ2-7; no clear D. The ends were cut back, 1 base at V and 9 bases at J, with 7 bases in the middle. This CDR3 is built from 11 residues. Germline-derived CDR1 and CDR2 are SGHTA and FQGNSA. The CDR3 DNA sequence: TGTGCCAGCAGCTTAGGGTGGAGGCAGTACTTC. This translates into CASSLGWRQYF.

This clonotype came up once. The chain joins TRBV7-8 to TRBJ1-1; weak D call: TRBD1 (6 bases). Germline CDR1 SGHVS, CDR2 FQNEAQ. The V and J ends lost 5 bases and 0 bases respectively, with 22 bases between them. This CDR3 comprises 18 residues. DNA for the CDR3: TGTGCCAGCAGCGGTACGAGGGGGGGGGTGAACATGAACACTGAAGCTTTCTTT. The encoded protein is CASSGTRGGVNMNTEAFF. Drawing the rest from reference TRBV7-8 and TRBJ1-1, the complete variable domain is GAGVSQSPRYKVAKRGQDVALRCDPISGHVSLFWYQQALGQGPEFLTYFQNEAQLDKSGLPSDRFFAERPEGSVSTLKIQRTQQEDSAVYLCASSGTRGGVNMNTEAFFGQGTRLTVV.

This chain's CDR3 is CASSLRFLLAGVQTQYF. In DNA, the CDR3 is TGTGCCAGCAGCCTTCGCTTCCTCCTAGCGGGAGTGCAGACCCAGTACTTC. The J gene is TRBJ2-5, the V gene TRBV7-8; the match to TRBD2 covers 10 bases. Looked up from germline, CDR1 is SGHVS and CDR2 is FQNEAQ. The CDR3 contains 17 residues. The V segment lost 5 bases and the J segment 6 bases; nucleotides outside the gene matches: 15. The variable domain in full, completed from reference TRBV7-8 and TRBJ2-5, reads GAGVSQSPRYKVAKRGQDVALRCDPISGHVSLFWYQQALGQGPEFLTYFQNEAQLDKSGLPSDRFFAERPEGSVSTLKIQRTQQEDSAVYLCASSLRFLLAGVQTQYFGPGTRLLVL.

The CDR3 loop is CSARSRTGFNEQYF. The CDR3 nucleotides are TGCAGTGCTAGATCCCGGACAGGTTTCAACGAGCAGTACTTC. The chain recombines TRBV20-1 with TRBJ2-7; TRBD1 aligns across 7 bases. V was clipped by 2 bases and J by 5 bases; unmatched bases: 9. CDR1 and CDR2 from the germline V gene are DFQATT and SNEGSKA (reference sequence). This CDR3 has 14 amino acids.